The entry below describes one T cell receptor beta chain. The target antigen is unknown. This CDR3 region has 17 residues. The V gene lost 3 bases and the J gene lost 0 bases, with 16 bases spanning the gap. Germline-derived CDR1 and CDR2 are SGHNT and YYREEE (reference sequence). This sample was included in a study of cytomegalovirus exposure and HLA in healthy donors. Amplification used 60 Vbeta primers and 13 Jbeta primers. TCRdb keeps only in-frame clones here, not all; method: immunoSEQ multiplex PCR. The table lists around 130,000 clones, 73% of them singletons. General study results and limits: Previously analyzed data showed that most TCR beta V segments were productive at a frequency of about 87% or about 30%. Later analysis identified several of the most significant clusters that appeared linked to common viral pathogens. Exclusion as indistinguishable affected some V segments, including TRBV6-2 and TRBV6-3. When presence/absence was analysed, sequencing depth was taken to be roughly uniform across donors.

This TCR came from a woman aged 40-49 years in good health and CMV-seropositive. Material: PBMCs. The V and J genes are TRBV5-4 and TRBJ1-3; D is uncertain. Here the CDR3 reads CASSSGLGESSGNTIYF. The CDR3 DNA is TGTGCCAGCAGCTCGGGTCTAGGAGAGAGCTCTGGAAACACCATATATTTT.